This TCR beta chain was documented in a study of T cells after yellow fever vaccination. CDR1 is SGHRS, CDR2 YFSETQ, per germline. Trimming at V came to 0 bases and at J to 1 base, leaving 4 bases not matched to a gene. The CDR3 consists of 16 residues. TCRdb reprocessed the 5' RACE reads with MiXCR, giving one entry per CDR3 protein. The table has over 300,000 distinct CDR3 sequences, less than 4.5% seen once. Ten or more counts support this clonotype. This material consisted of PBMCs, taken on the day of the yellow fever booster vaccination. The TCR originated in a man younger than 35 who received the YFV17D yellow fever vaccine. The chain uses TRBV5-1 and TRBJ2-5, with 9 nucleotides matching TRBD2. The CDR3 DNA reads as TGCGCCAGCAGCTTGGTTAGCGGGGGTCCCCAAGAGACCCAGTACTTC. Translation: CASSLVSGGPQETQYF.